Sequencing of this TCR beta chain was carried out in a study of T cells in Graves' hyperthyroidism and ophthalmopathy. There are 14 residues in the CDR3. The trim removed 4 bases at V and 7 bases at J, leaving 6 bases unmatched. Germline V CDR1 and CDR2: SGHAT, FQNNGV. Ten or more counts support this clonotype. What it binds is not known. Uncontrolled infections, other autoimmune diseases, pregnancy or lactation led to exclusion of patients. Extraction of PBMCs used more than 8.5 ml of fresh peripheral blood. The study, taken as a whole, reports: Within blood appeared most thyroid clonotypes that had expanded above 0.001. A model of 13 V-J features distinguished ophthalmopathy from stable hyperthyroidism.

Amplified TCR beta CDR3 regions derived from RNA transcripts. The primer set for the first-round RT-PCR of the TCR CDR3 was HTBI. TCRdb reprocessed the multiplex PCR reads with MiXCR, giving one entry per CDR3 protein. The table lists approximately 400,000 distinct CDR3 sequences, roughly 13% of them singletons. The source material was blood. This TCR came from a man aged 50 to 60 with Graves' ophthalmopathy. The chain carries TRBV11-2 and TRBJ2-7; 11 nucleotides align to TRBD2. The DNA for the CDR3 is TGTGCCAGCAGCTCGCTAGCGGGAGGACGTGAGCAGTACTTC. This codes for CASSSLAGGREQYF. Combining the CDR3 with reference TRBV11-2 and TRBJ2-7 gives the whole variable domain EAGVAQSPRYKIIEKRQSVAFWCNPISGHATLYWYQQILGQGPKLLIQFQNNGVVDDSQLPKDRFSAERLKGVDSTLKIQPAKLEDSAVYLCASSSLAGGREQYFGPGTRLTVT.